This is a list of T cell receptor beta chains from one sample in a study of post-analysis software for immune sequencing data. A single record per CDR3 protein comes from TCRdb applying MiXCR to the PCR reads. The sample includes over 700,000 distinct CDR3 sequences, 25% to 30% of them seen just once. Material for sequencing was blood. These receptors all come from a girl aged 10-17 years with multiple sclerosis. CDR3s include the opening cysteine and the closing phenylalanine or tryptophan. The D gene is left open where the match is weak. Some rows have no size entry. The others give once, few or many, or a class for an expanded clone.

V	J	size	D	CDR3	DNA
TRBV6-1	TRBJ1-5	NA	NA	CASSETLVQASNQPQHF	TGTGCCAGCAGTGAAACATTGGTACAGGCAAGCAATCAGCCCCAGCATTTT
TRBV4-1	TRBJ2-5	many	NA	CASSQVFQETQYF	TGCGCCAGCAGCCAAGTTTTCCAAGAGACCCAGTACTTC
TRBV7-2	TRBJ2-1	NA	TRBD2	CASSETSGRSPYNEQFF	TGTGCCAGCAGTGAAACTAGCGGGAGGTCACCCTACAATGAGCAGTTCTTC
TRBV3-1	TRBJ1-5	few	TRBD1	CASSQDRQGAEVNSNQPQHF	TGTGCCAGCAGCCAAGACCGACAGGGGGCCGAAGTGAATAGCAATCAGCCCCAGCATTTT
TRBV4-3	TRBJ2-7	few	NA	CASSQDGSTYEQYF	TGCGCCAGCAGCCAAGATGGGAGCACCTACGAGCAGTACTTC
TRBV12-3/TRBV12-4	TRBJ1-2	NA	NA	CASSFDTITDYGYTF	TGTGCCAGCAGTTTTGACACCATAACGGACTATGGCTACACCTTC
TRBV7-2	TRBJ1-2	NA	TRBD1	CASSLAWTGTDGYTF	TGTGCCAGCAGCTTAGCGTGGACAGGGACGGATGGCTACACCTTC
TRBV5-1	TRBJ1-2	NA	TRBD1	CASSSGGSGTGGYTF	TGCGCCAGCAGCTCGGGGGGATCCGGGACAGGAGGCTACACCTTC
TRBV7-9	TRBJ2-7	many	NA	CASSSLTETAYEQYF	TGTGCCAGCAGCTCCCTGACAGAGACGGCCTACGAGCAGTACTTC
TRBV4-2	TRBJ2-3	NA	TRBD1	CASSQDQGTGGAWGTQYF	TGTGCCAGCAGCCAAGATCAGGGGACAGGGGGCGCGTGGGGTACGCAGTATTTT
TRBV27	TRBJ1-2	few	TRBD1	CASSFGIRDRGDYGYTF	TGTGCCAGCAGTTTCGGTATTCGGGACAGGGGAGACTATGGCTACACCTTC
TRBV2	TRBJ1-1	NA	NA	CASSQADEAFF	TGTGCCAGCAGCCAGGCAGATGAAGCTTTCTTT
TRBV27	TRBJ2-1	NA	NA	CASSLNGITGEQFF	TGTGCCAGCAGTTTAAACGGGATTACTGGTGAGCAGTTCTTC
TRBV7-2	TRBJ1-3	NA	NA	CASSLARYGNTIYF	TGTGCCAGCAGCTTAGCGCGGTATGGAAACACCATATATTTT
TRBV5-1	TRBJ2-6	few	TRBD2	CASSHRTSGSILGANVRTF	TGCGCCAGCAGCCACCGGACTAGCGGGTCCATTCTAGGGGCCAACGTCCGGACTTTC
TRBV12-3/TRBV12-4	TRBJ2-5	NA	NA	CASSLGRAGTQYF	TGTGCCAGCAGTCTTGGTCGGGCGGGGACCCAGTACTTC
TRBV20-1	TRBJ2-7	NA	NA	CSLRPRCSEQYF	TGCAGTCTCCGCCCAAGGTGCTCCGAGCAGTACTTC
TRBV5-1	TRBJ1-6	NA	NA	CASSLAIGYDSPLHF	TGCGCCAGCAGCTTGGCCATCGGGTACGATTCACCCCTCCACTTT
TRBV5-5	TRBJ1-1	few	NA	CASSFPIQQNTEAFF	TGTGCCAGCAGCTTCCCCATACAGCAGAACACTGAAGCTTTCTTT
TRBV20-1	TRBJ2-1	NA	NA	CSASGPQGSLLSYEQFF	TGCAGTGCTAGTGGGCCCCAGGGATCCCTCCTATCGTATGAGCAGTTCTTC
TRBV5-5	TRBJ2-5	NA	NA	CASSLIPAEQETQYF	TGTGCCAGCAGCTTGATCCCAGCGGAACAAGAGACCCAGTACTTC
TRBV7-2	TRBJ2-1	many	NA	CASSLGVPNEQFF	TGTGCCAGCAGCTTAGGGGTCCCCAATGAGCAGTTCTTC
TRBV7-2	TRBJ2-1	NA	TRBD1	CASSPDRGPNEQFF	TGTGCCAGCAGCCCAGACAGGGGGCCTAATGAGCAGTTCTTC
TRBV9	TRBJ1-5	few	NA	CASSVSGDSNQPQHF	TGTGCCAGCAGCGTATCGGGGGATAGCAATCAGCCCCAGCATTTT
TRBV20-1	TRBJ2-6	NA	NA	CSARDPGAGANVLTF	TGCAGTGCTAGAGATCCAGGGGCCGGGGCCAACGTCCTGACTTTC
TRBV12-3/TRBV12-4	TRBJ1-2	NA	TRBD1	CASSLALGTGSDYGYTF	TGTGCCAGCAGTTTAGCGCTGGGGACAGGGAGTGACTATGGCTACACCTTC
TRBV5-1	TRBJ1-5	few	TRBD1	CASSIGQAGQPQHF	TGCGCCAGCAGCATAGGACAGGCGGGTCAGCCCCAGCATTTT
TRBV7-9	TRBJ2-1	few	TRBD2	CASSFGIAGGEDEQFF	TGTGCCAGCAGCTTCGGGATAGCGGGAGGGGAAGACGAGCAGTTCTTC
TRBV5-6	TRBJ2-3	NA	NA	CASSPTGEGTDTQYF	TGTGCCAGCAGCCCGACAGGGGAGGGTACAGATACGCAGTATTTT
TRBV4-3	TRBJ1-2	once	TRBD1	CASSQDLGATGAMRGGYTF	TGCGCCAGCAGCCAAGATCTCGGCGCGACAGGGGCGATGCGCGGGGGCTACACCTTC
TRBV2	TRBJ2-5	NA	NA	CASGGPKSPTQYF	TGTGCCAGCGGGGGCCCAAAGTCACCGACCCAGTACTTC
TRBV29-1	TRBJ1-4	NA	NA	CSVRPGGEREKLFF	TGCAGCGTCCGTCCGGGAGGGGAACGAGAAAAACTGTTTTTT
TRBV9	TRBJ2-5	few	TRBD2	CASSTPSLAGAVETQYF	TGTGCCAGCAGTACACCCTCACTAGCGGGAGCGGTAGAGACCCAGTACTTC
TRBV7-9	TRBJ1-1	few	NA	CASSLVAANTEAFF	TGTGCCAGCAGCTTAGTGGCGGCGAACACTGAAGCTTTCTTT
TRBV7-2	TRBJ2-5	NA	NA	CASSLGGGPGEETQYF	TGTGCCAGCAGCTTAGGAGGGGGACCGGGGGAAGAGACCCAGTACTTC
TRBV25-1	TRBJ2-6	NA	TRBD1	CASTLGQGLSGANVLTF	TGTGCCAGCACGCTTGGACAGGGTCTCTCTGGGGCCAACGTCCTGACTTTC
TRBV15	TRBJ2-5	NA	NA	CATSREVWETQYF	TGTGCCACCAGCAGAGAGGTGTGGGAGACCCAGTACTTC
TRBV7-2	TRBJ1-1	few	NA	CASSLDSGLPDTEAFF	TGTGCCAGCAGCTTAGACAGCGGACTTCCCGACACTGAAGCTTTCTTT
TRBV5-5	TRBJ1-4	NA	TRBD1	CASSSWTGDEKLFF	TGTGCCAGCAGCTCATGGACAGGGGATGAAAAACTGTTTTTT
TRBV20-1	TRBJ1-1	NA	TRBD1	CSAWDRGTTEAFF	TGCAGTGCTTGGGACAGGGGGACCACTGAAGCTTTCTTT
TRBV10-3	TRBJ2-5	many	NA	CAISRGREGETQYF	TGTGCCATCAGCCGGGGTCGGGAAGGAGAGACCCAGTACTTC
TRBV5-1	TRBJ2-3	few	TRBD2	CASSLGGRNTDTQYF	TGCGCCAGCAGCTTGGGCGGGAGAAACACAGATACGCAGTATTTT
TRBV7-2	TRBJ2-3	NA	TRBD2	CASTVERGTQYF	TGTGCCAGCACCGTAGAGCGGGGTACGCAGTATTTT
TRBV6-2/TRBV6-3	TRBJ2-5	NA	NA	CASNRSEKETQYF	TGTGCCAGCAACCGCAGCGAAAAAGAGACCCAGTACTTC
TRBV4-1	TRBJ2-7	NA	TRBD2	CASSSSSGRASEQYF	TGCGCCAGCAGCAGCTCTAGCGGGAGGGCCTCCGAGCAGTACTTC
TRBV9	TRBJ2-3	NA	TRBD2	CASSGGASGGLDTQYF	TGTGCCAGCAGCGGGGGAGCTAGCGGGGGTCTGGATACGCAGTATTTT
TRBV7-6	TRBJ2-3	NA	NA	CASSPTPGVSSTDTQYF	TGTGCCAGCAGCCCAACGCCTGGGGTCTCTAGCACAGATACGCAGTATTTT
TRBV7-2	TRBJ2-3	NA	TRBD2	CASNSRGAGIDTQYF	TGTGCCAGCAACTCGCGGGGGGCTGGCATAGATACGCAGTATTTT
TRBV5-1	TRBJ2-7	NA	TRBD1	CTSSRQGAEQYF	TGCACCAGCAGCAGACAGGGGGCTGAGCAGTACTTC
TRBV20-1	TRBJ2-6	few	NA	CSAVKGAGANVLTF	TGCAGTGCCGTTAAGGGGGCTGGGGCCAACGTCCTGACTTTC
TRBV7-9	TRBJ2-7	few	TRBD2	CASSLGGSGDSYEQYF	TGTGCCAGCAGCTTAGGAGGTAGCGGGGACTCCTACGAGCAGTACTTC
TRBV7-9	TRBJ1-2	NA	NA	CASSPGYTF	TGTGCCAGCAGCCCCGGCTACACCTTC
TRBV6-1	TRBJ1-2	many	NA	CASSVTVEGNGYTF	TGTGCCAGCAGTGTAACCGTAGAGGGTAATGGCTACACCTTC
TRBV2	TRBJ2-7	few	NA	CASHRDTYEQYF	TGTGCCTCCCACAGGGATACCTACGAGCAGTACTTC
TRBV3-1	TRBJ2-1	NA	TRBD2	CASSLWTSPNEQFF	TGTGCCAGCAGCCTCTGGACTAGCCCCAATGAGCAGTTCTTC
TRBV5-1	TRBJ2-3	NA	NA	CASSTPLADTQYF	TGCGCCAGCAGCACACCTCTAGCAGATACGCAGTATTTT
TRBV7-2	TRBJ2-7	NA	TRBD2	CASSLVGAAGGHQPYEQYF	TGTGCCAGCAGCTTAGTTGGTGCGGCGGGAGGACATCAACCCTACGAGCAGTACTTC